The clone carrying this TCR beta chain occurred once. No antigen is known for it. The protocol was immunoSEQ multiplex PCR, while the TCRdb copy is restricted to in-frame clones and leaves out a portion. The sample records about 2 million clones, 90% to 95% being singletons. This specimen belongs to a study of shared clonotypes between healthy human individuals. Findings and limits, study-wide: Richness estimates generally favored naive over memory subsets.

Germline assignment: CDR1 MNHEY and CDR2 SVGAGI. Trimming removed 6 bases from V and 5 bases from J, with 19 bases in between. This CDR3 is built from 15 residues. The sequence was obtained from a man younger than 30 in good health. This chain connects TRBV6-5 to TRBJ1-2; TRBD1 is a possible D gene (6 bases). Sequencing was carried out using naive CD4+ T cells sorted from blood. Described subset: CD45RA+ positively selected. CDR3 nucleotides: TGTGCCAGCAGCGACGCCGGACAGTCACAATATGGCTACACCTTC. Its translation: CASSDAGQSQYGYTF.